This passage covers 3 T cell receptor beta chains from one sample sequenced in a study of cytomegalovirus exposure and HLA in healthy donors. Sequencing was performed with immunoSEQ multiplex PCR; in TCRdb, only in-frame clones are kept and a portion is missing. In the table there are some 170,000 clones, roughly 86% of which are singletons. The specimen sequenced was PBMCs. The receptors shown here come from a man aged 18 to 35 in good health and CMV-seropositive.

V and J are TRBV27 and TRBJ2-7; D is possibly TRBD2 (5 bases). This CDR3 is 14 amino acids long. V was clipped by 2 bases and J by 7 bases, with 15 bases between them. Germline lookup yields CDR1 MNHEY and CDR2 SMNVEV (reference sequence). The DNA for the CDR3 is TGTGCCAGCAGTTTAGGGAGTTCCCCCAGGGAGCAGTACTTC. Translated, it gives CASSLGSSPREQYF.

V and J are TRBV30 and TRBJ2-5; 11 bases fit TRBD2. Germline lookup yields CDR1 GTSNPN and CDR2 SVGIG (reference sequence). V lost 0 bases and J lost 3; bases outside the gene matches: 6. The CDR3 spans 16 residues. CDR3 in amino acids: CAWSVTASGGKETQYF. Written as DNA, the CDR3 is TGTGCCTGGAGTGTAACGGCTAGCGGGGGGAAAGAGACCCAGTACTTC.

This clone occurred a few times. This chain joins TRBV6-1 and TRBJ1-1; D is unresolved. V was clipped by 8 bases and J by 0 bases, with 10 bases between them. CDR1 MNHNS and CDR2 SASEGT come from the germline V gene. This CDR3 has 13 amino acids. The CDR3 DNA is TGTGCCAGCGGACTGGAGATGAACACTGAAGCTTTCTTT. It translates to CASGLEMNTEAFF.